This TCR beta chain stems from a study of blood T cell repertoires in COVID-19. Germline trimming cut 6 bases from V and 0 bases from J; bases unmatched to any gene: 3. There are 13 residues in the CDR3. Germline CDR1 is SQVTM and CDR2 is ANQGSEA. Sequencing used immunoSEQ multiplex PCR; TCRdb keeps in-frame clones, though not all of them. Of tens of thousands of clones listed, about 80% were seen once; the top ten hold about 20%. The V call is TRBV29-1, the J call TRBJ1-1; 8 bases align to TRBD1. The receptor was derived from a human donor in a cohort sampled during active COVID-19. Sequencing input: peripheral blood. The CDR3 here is CSVYRGMNTEAFF. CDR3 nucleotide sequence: TGCAGCGTGTACAGGGGGATGAACACTGAAGCTTTCTTT.